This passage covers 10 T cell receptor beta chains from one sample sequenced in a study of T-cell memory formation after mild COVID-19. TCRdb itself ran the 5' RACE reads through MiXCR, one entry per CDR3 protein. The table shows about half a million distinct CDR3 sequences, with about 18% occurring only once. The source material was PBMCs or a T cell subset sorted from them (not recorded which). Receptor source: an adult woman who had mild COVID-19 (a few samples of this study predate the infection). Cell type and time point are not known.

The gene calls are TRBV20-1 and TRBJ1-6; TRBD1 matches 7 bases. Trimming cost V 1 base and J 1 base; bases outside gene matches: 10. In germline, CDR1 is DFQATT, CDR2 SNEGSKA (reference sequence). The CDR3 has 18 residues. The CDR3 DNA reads TGCAGTGCTAGAGGGACAGGTCCGTTCCAGTCCTATAATTCACCCCTCCACTTT. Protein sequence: CSARGTGPFQSYNSPLHF.

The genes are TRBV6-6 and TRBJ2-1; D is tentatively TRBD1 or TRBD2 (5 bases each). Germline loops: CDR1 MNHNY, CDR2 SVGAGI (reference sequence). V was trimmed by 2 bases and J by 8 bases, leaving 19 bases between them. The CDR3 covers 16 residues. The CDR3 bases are TGTGCCAGCAGTTACCGCGGCAGGGCGGGTGAAGATGAGCAGTTCTTC. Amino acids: CASSYRGRAGEDEQFF.

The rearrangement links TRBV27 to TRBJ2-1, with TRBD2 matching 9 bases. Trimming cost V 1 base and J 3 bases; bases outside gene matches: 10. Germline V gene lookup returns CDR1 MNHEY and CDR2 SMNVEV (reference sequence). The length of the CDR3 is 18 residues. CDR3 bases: TGTGCCAGCAGTTTATTCCCTAGCGGGAAGCGGAACTACAATGAGCAGTTCTTC. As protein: CASSLFPSGKRNYNEQFF.

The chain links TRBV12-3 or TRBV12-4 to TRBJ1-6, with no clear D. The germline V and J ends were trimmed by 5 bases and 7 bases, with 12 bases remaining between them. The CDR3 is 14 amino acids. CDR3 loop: CASSPDTRNSPLHF. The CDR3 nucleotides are TGTGCCAGCAGTCCCGACACAAGGAATTCACCCCTCCACTTT.

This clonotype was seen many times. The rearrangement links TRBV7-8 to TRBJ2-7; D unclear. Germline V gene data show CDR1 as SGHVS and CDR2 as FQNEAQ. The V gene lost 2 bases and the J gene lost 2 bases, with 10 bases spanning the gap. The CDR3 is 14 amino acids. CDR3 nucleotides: TGTGCCAGCAGCTTACGAGGAGCTACCTACGAGCAGTACTTC. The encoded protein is CASSLRGATYEQYF.

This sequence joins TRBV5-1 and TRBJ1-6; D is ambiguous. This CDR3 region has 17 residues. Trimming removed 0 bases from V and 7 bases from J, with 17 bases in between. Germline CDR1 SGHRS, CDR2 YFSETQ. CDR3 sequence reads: CASSLGSAGPGNSPLHF. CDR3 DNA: TGCGCCAGCAGCTTGGGGTCTGCCGGACCGGGGAATTCACCCCTCCACTTT.

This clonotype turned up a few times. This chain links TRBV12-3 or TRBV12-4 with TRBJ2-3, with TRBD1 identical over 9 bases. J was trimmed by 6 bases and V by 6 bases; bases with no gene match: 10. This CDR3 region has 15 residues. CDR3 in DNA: TGTGCCAGCAGCCCGACCGGGACAGGGATCGATACGCAGTATTTT. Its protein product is CASSPTGTGIDTQYF.

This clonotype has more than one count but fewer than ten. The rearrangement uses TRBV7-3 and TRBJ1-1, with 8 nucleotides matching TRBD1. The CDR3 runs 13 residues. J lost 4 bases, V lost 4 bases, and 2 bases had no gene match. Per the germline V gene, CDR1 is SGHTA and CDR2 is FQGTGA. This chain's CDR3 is CASSWQGATEAFF. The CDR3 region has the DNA TGTGCCAGCAGCTGGCAGGGGGCCACTGAAGCTTTCTTT.

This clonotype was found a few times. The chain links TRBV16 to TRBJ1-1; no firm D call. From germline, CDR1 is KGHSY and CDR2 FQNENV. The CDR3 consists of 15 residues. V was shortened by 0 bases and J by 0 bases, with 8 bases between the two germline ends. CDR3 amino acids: CASSQSSRVNTEAFF. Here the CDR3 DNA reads TGTGCCAGCAGCCAATCGAGTAGGGTGAACACTGAAGCTTTCTTT.

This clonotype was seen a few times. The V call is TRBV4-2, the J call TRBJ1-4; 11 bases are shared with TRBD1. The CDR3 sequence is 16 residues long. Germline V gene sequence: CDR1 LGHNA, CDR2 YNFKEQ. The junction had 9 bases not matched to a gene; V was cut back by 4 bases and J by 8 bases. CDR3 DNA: TGTGCCAGCAGCCGACATCCGGACAGGGGGCGAGAAAAACTGTTTTTT. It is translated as CASSRHPDRGREKLFF.